The 28 T cell receptor beta chains in this list originate from one sample, sequenced in a study of blood T cell repertoires in COVID-19. Sequenced by immunoSEQ multiplex PCR; TCRdb stores in-frame clones only, minus some. The table records a few hundred thousand clones, about 83% of them present only once. Specimen: PBMCs or T cells enriched from blood (not recorded which). These TCRs come from a woman between 45 and 60 years old who had recovered from COVID-19.

The chain has TRBV10-3 and TRBJ1-5; 7 bases are a match to TRBD1. Germline CDR1 reads ENHRY; CDR2 reads SYGVKD. The V and J ends lost 4 bases and 4 bases, in that order; junction bases with no gene match: 4. This CDR3 comprises 14 residues. CDR3 nucleotide sequence: TGTGCCATCAGTGGACAGGGTCGAAATCAGCCCCAGCATTTT. Translated: CAISGQGRNQPQHF.

The CDR3, as DNA: TGTGCCAGCAGTGAAGATCCGGGAGCGACCCAGTACTTC. Residues: CASSEDPGATQYF. The chain carries TRBV2 and TRBJ2-5; a possible D gene is TRBD2 (6 bases). Germline CDR1 is SNHLY and CDR2 is FYNNEI. Trimming shortened V by 1 base and J by 7 bases, and 10 bases separated the two germline ends. There are 13 residues in the CDR3.

This rearrangement joins TRBV12-3 or TRBV12-4 to TRBJ1-2; no definite D call. The V end lost 3 bases, the J end lost 4 bases, and 3 bases lay between the germline ends. CDR3 size: 11 residues. The CDR3 is CASSFSYGYTF. DNA of the CDR3: TGTGCCAGCAGTTTCTCCTATGGCTACACCTTC.

V and J are TRBV19 and TRBJ1-2; 8 bases are a match to TRBD1. With V trimmed by 6 bases and J by 8 bases, 11 bases remained unmatched. This CDR3 has 14 amino acids. In germline, CDR1 is LNHDA, CDR2 SQIVND (reference sequence). The CDR3 DNA is TGTGCCAGTAGCCAAGGACAGGGTTATATGGGCTACACCTTC. Translating it yields CASSQGQGYMGYTF.

CDR3 protein: CASSQEGGGSYNEQFF. Here the CDR3 DNA reads TGCGCCAGCAGCCAAGAGGGCGGGGGCTCCTACAATGAGCAGTTCTTC. The rearrangement uses TRBV4-3 and TRBJ2-1; 7 bases are shared with TRBD2. After removal of 0 bases from V and 0 bases from J, the junction contained 2 bases not matched to a gene. The CDR3 consists of 16 residues. The germline V gene has CDR1 LGHNA and CDR2 YSLEER.

This clone showed up just a few times. This chain uses TRBV2 with TRBJ1-2; D gene ambiguous. Germline-derived CDR1 and CDR2 are SNHLY and FYNNEI. This CDR3 contains 14 residues. Trimming cost V 4 bases and J 0 bases, with 9 bases left between them. The CDR3 loop reads CASSASLTNYGYTF. The DNA of the CDR3 is TGTGCCAGCAGTGCGAGTCTCACTAACTATGGCTACACCTTC.

The chain has TRBV3-1 (or the pseudogene TRBV3-2) and TRBJ2-5, with 8 bases lining up with TRBD2. The junction had 7 bases not matched to a gene; V was cut back by 2 bases and J by 5 bases. The length of the CDR3 is 15 residues. Germline-derived CDR1 and CDR2 are LGHDT and YNNKEL (reference sequence). This chain's CDR3 is CASSQPGLGMETQYF. For the CDR3, the DNA is TGTGCCAGCAGCCAACCGGGACTAGGAATGGAGACCCAGTACTTC.

The chain is built from TRBV5-6 and TRBJ1-5; 8 bases agree with TRBD1. Trimming removed 2 bases from V and 3 bases from J; junction bases left unmatched: 7. Germline V gene data show CDR1 as SGHDT and CDR2 as YYEEEE. The CDR3 extends over 16 amino acids. CDR3 in DNA: TGTGCCAGCAGCTTTGGCCGGACAGGGTTCAATCAGCCCCAGCATTTT. Translation: CASSFGRTGFNQPQHF. Together with reference TRBV5-6 and TRBJ1-5, the CDR3 gives the full variable domain: DAGVTQSPTHLIKTRGQQVTLRCSPKSGHDTVSWYQQALGQGPQFIFQYYEEEERQRGNFPDRFSGHQFPNYSSELNVNALLLGDSALYLCASSFGRTGFNQPQHFGDGTRLSIL.

This clone was seen a handful of times. The chain carries TRBV7-2 and TRBJ1-4; possible D gene TRBD1, 6 bases. From germline, CDR1 is SGHTA and CDR2 FQGNSA. The CDR3 totals 15 residues. Trimming removed 5 bases from V and 8 bases from J, with 18 bases in between. The CDR3 DNA follows: TGTGCCAGCAGCCCCGGATTGGGGGGGCGAGAAAAACTGTTTTTT. Translation gives CASSPGLGGREKLFF. The whole variable domain, filled in from reference TRBV7-2 and TRBJ1-4, reads GAGVSQSPSNKVTEKGKDVELRCDPISGHTALYWYRQSLGQGLEFLIYFQGNSAPDKSGLPSDRFSAERTGGSVSTLTIQRTQQEDSAVYLCASSPGLGGREKLFFGSGTQLSVL.

The V call is TRBV19, the J call TRBJ1-5; D is uncertain. Germline CDR1 LNHDA, CDR2 SQIVND (reference sequence). The CDR3 extends over 15 amino acids. V was clipped by 7 bases and J by 2 bases, with 15 bases between them. The CDR3 is CASTSMWAGNQPQHF. As DNA, the CDR3 is TGTGCCAGTACCTCGATGTGGGCAGGCAATCAGCCCCAGCATTTT.

The rearrangement links TRBV4-1 to TRBJ2-6, with a tentative D call TRBD2 (7 bases). This CDR3 is 18 amino acids long. V was clipped by 0 bases and J by 0 bases, with 12 bases between them. CDR1 MGHRA and CDR2 YSYEKL come from the germline V gene. CDR3 sequence (DNA): TGCGCCAGCAGCCAAGAGGGCGGGGGCTACTCTGGGGCCAACGTCCTGACTTTC. Protein: CASSQEGGGYSGANVLTF.

In this sample, this clone turned up a few times. The CDR3 here is CASSPATYRGYGYTF. The CDR3 nucleotides read TGTGCCAGTAGTCCAGCAACGTATCGGGGCTATGGCTACACCTTC. This chain uses TRBV19 with TRBJ1-2; no clear D. The V gene's germline CDR1 is LNHDA and CDR2 SQIVND (reference sequence). CDR3 length equals 15 residues. Trimming took 5 bases from V and 4 from J, leaving 17 bases between them.

The rearrangement uses TRBV5-1 and TRBJ1-1; 8 bases are shared with TRBD1. Trimming cost V 4 bases and J 8 bases; bases outside gene matches: 16. Per the germline V gene, CDR1 is SGHRS and CDR2 is YFSETQ. There are 16 residues in the CDR3. The chain's CDR3 is CASSNGQGGGLREAFF. CDR3 bases: TGCGCCAGCAGCAACGGACAGGGAGGGGGCCTCAGGGAAGCTTTCTTT.

The chain employs TRBV11-3 and TRBJ2-3, with TRBD2 as a possible D gene (5 bases). V lost 5 bases to trimming and J lost 0 bases, with 9 bases between them. Germline V gene data show CDR1 as SGHNT and CDR2 as YENEEA. There are 14 residues in the CDR3. This chain's CDR3 is CASSQAASTDTQYF. In DNA form, the CDR3 reads TGTGCCAGCAGCCAAGCGGCTAGCACAGATACGCAGTATTTT.

J is TRBJ1-4 and V is TRBV9, with D possibly being TRBD1 (5 bases). V lost 2 bases and J lost 7, with 12 bases in between. The length of the CDR3 is 14 residues. Per germline, CDR1 SGDLS and CDR2 YYNGEE. CDR3 in DNA: TGTGCCAGCAGCGTGCGACCGGGACTTGAAAAACTGTTTTTT. Amino acids: CASSVRPGLEKLFF.

The chain's CDR3 is CASSPRDFSTDTQYF. The CDR3 DNA sequence: TGTGCCAGCAGCCCGCGGGACTTTAGCACAGATACGCAGTATTTT. The J gene is TRBJ2-3, the V gene TRBV9, with D tentatively TRBD2 (6 bases). CDR3 length equals 15 residues. Trimming removed 4 bases at V and 0 bases at J, with 12 bases between. Germline lookup yields CDR1 SGDLS and CDR2 YYNGEE.

This rearrangement joins TRBV28 to TRBJ2-1; 7 positions match TRBD1. The CDR3 contains 14 residues. Germline V lookup: CDR1 MDHEN, CDR2 SYDVKM. V was pared by 6 bases and J by 10 bases, with 12 bases of the junction left unmatched. CDR3 in amino acids: CASSFGNRGREQFF. The CDR3 nucleotides are TGTGCCAGCAGCTTCGGAAACAGGGGACGGGAGCAGTTCTTC.

The chain uses TRBV28 and TRBJ1-2; TRBD1 matches 8 bases. Germline CDR1 MDHEN, CDR2 SYDVKM. The CDR3 consists of 11 residues. The junction had 4 bases not matched to a gene; V was cut back by 10 bases and J by 6 bases. DNA of the CDR3: TGTGCCACCCCGACAGGGGATGGCTACACCTTC. It encodes CATPTGDGYTF.

The chain has TRBV29-1 and TRBJ1-2; 7 bases align to TRBD1. Germline-derived CDR1 and CDR2 are SQVTM and ANQGSEA. The CDR3 consists of 13 residues. V lost 5 bases to trimming and J lost 4 bases; unmatched junction nucleotides: 7. CDR3 sequence: CSVRDRAVYGYTF. CDR3 bases: TGCAGCGTTCGTGACAGGGCGGTCTATGGCTACACCTTC. Full variable domain (remainder filled in from reference TRBV29-1 and TRBJ1-2): SAVISQKPSRDICQRGTSLTIQCQVDSQVTMMFWYRQQPGQSLTLIATANQGSEATYESGFVIDKFPISRPNLTFSTLTVSNMSPEDSSIYLCSVRDRAVYGYTFGSGTRLTVV.

As for this clone: Other DNA sequences in this sample translate to the same CDR3. This chain uses TRBV29-1 with TRBJ1-1, with D tentatively TRBD1 (6 bases). The V end was cut by 7 bases, the J end by 0 bases, with 9 bases between. Germline values: CDR1 SQVTM, CDR2 ANQGSEA. The CDR3 extends over 12 amino acids. CDR3 coding DNA: TGCAGCGGCGGACAGTTGAACACTGAAGCTTTCTTT. As protein: CSGGQLNTEAFF.

This clone occurred a few times. The rearrangement joins TRBV5-1 to TRBJ2-7; TRBD1 matches at 8 bases. This CDR3 is built from 16 residues. Germline assignment: CDR1 SGHRS and CDR2 YFSETQ. J gave up 0 bases and V 2 bases, and 7 bases lay outside the gene matches. CDR3 sequence (DNA): TGCGCCAGCAGCTTCAGGGCCGGGACAGGCTCCTACGAGCAGTACTTC. Encoded protein: CASSFRAGTGSYEQYF.

This clone has more than one count but fewer than ten. This rearrangement joins TRBV5-1 to TRBJ1-1; D is unclear. The CDR3 covers 15 residues. Trimming removed 7 bases at V and 5 bases at J, with 21 bases between. Germline values: CDR1 SGHRS, CDR2 YFSETQ. In DNA, the CDR3 is TGCGCCAGCCCTCTCAAGGGTGCGGGAGGAACTGAAGCTTTCTTT. Its translation: CASPLKGAGGTEAFF.

The V and J genes are TRBV4-3 and TRBJ1-2, with 8 bases lining up with TRBD1. This CDR3 comprises 16 residues. V gave up 1 base and J gave up 6 bases; unmatched junction bases: 10. The germline CDR1 and CDR2 sequences are LGHNA and YSLEER. CDR3 protein: CASSQGVGQGTHGYTF. CDR3 bases: TGCGCCAGCAGCCAAGGAGTCGGACAGGGAACCCATGGCTACACCTTC.

V and J are TRBV6-2 or TRBV6-3 and TRBJ2-7, with 7 positions matching TRBD2. CDR3 length: 18 amino acids. The germline V gene encodes CDR1 MNHEY and CDR2 SVGEGT. With 0 bases clipped from V and 3 bases from J, the junction kept 14 bases outside the gene matches. The CDR3 sequence is CASSYSTAWGGQNYEQYF. CDR3 nucleotide sequence: TGTGCCAGCAGTTACTCGACGGCGTGGGGGGGTCAGAACTACGAGCAGTACTTC.

This sequence joins TRBV4-1 and TRBJ1-5; D perhaps matches TRBD1 (6 bases). There are 16 residues in the CDR3. CDR1 is MGHRA and CDR2 is YSYEKL in the germline V gene. V lost 0 bases and J lost 7, with 16 bases in between. CDR3 sequence reads: CASSQEGGRKGQPQHF. The CDR3 DNA reads as TGCGCCAGCAGCCAAGAGGGGGGGCGAAAAGGGCAGCCCCAGCATTTT.

This chain joins TRBV19 and TRBJ1-5, with a weak D call TRBD1 (5 bases). The germline V and J ends were trimmed by 7 bases and 3 bases, with 13 bases remaining between them. This CDR3 contains 14 residues. Per germline, CDR1 LNHDA and CDR2 SQIVND (reference sequence). The CDR3 region has the DNA TGTGCCAGTACCTCGGACATGAACAATCAGCCCCAGCATTTT. Its protein is CASTSDMNNQPQHF.

The V and J genes are TRBV19 and TRBJ1-3; 7 bases line up with TRBD1. Germline CDR1 LNHDA, CDR2 SQIVND (reference sequence). This CDR3 has 14 residues. V dropped 6 bases and J dropped 2; count of bases not matched to a gene: 4. The CDR3 region is CASRIGQAGNTIYF. In nucleotides, the CDR3 is TGTGCCAGTAGGATTGGACAGGCTGGAAACACCATATATTTT.

The chain couples TRBV3-1 (or the pseudogene TRBV3-2) to TRBJ1-2; maybe TRBD1 (5 bases). In germline, CDR1 is LGHDT, CDR2 YNNKEL (reference sequence). V was cut by 4 bases and J by 4 bases, with 16 bases left in between. The CDR3 sequence is 15 residues long. CDR3 in DNA: TGTGCCAGCAGCCGTCTGGGAGGGGATACCTATGGCTACACCTTC. Its translation: CASSRLGGDTYGYTF.